This is a list of T cell receptor beta chains from one sample in a study of blood T cell repertoires in COVID-19. TCRdb keeps only in-frame clones here, not all; method: immunoSEQ multiplex PCR. Altogether hundreds of thousands of clones are present, roughly 80% being singletons, with the ten largest covering more than 9%. The sample taken for sequencing was peripheral blood. The receptor source for this set is a woman older than 75 with acute or convalescent COVID-19. CDR3s include the opening cysteine and the closing phenylalanine or tryptophan. The D gene is left open where the match is weak. The size field is filled for only some rows; it gives once, few, many or a size class.

j_call: TRBJ2-7; v_call: TRBV5-1; d_call: -; clone_size: few; cdr3_aa: CASSPMGDLQAGEQYF; cdr3_nt: TGCGCCAGCAGCCCTATGGGGGACCTACAGGCGGGAGAGCAGTACTTC
j_call: TRBJ2-3; v_call: TRBV11-2; d_call: -; clone_size: -; cdr3_aa: CASSAHSGSSTQYF; cdr3_nt: TGTGCCAGCAGCGCCCACTCAGGCTCAAGTACGCAGTATTTT
j_call: TRBJ1-2; v_call: TRBV29-1; d_call: TRBD1; clone_size: -; cdr3_aa: CSARTGDSRYGYTF; cdr3_nt: TGCAGCGCCAGGACAGGGGACTCCCGATATGGCTACACCTTC
j_call: TRBJ2-1; v_call: TRBV6-6; d_call: TRBD2; clone_size: -; cdr3_aa: CASRRGLADNEQFF; cdr3_nt: TGTGCCAGCCGTCGGGGACTAGCGGACAATGAGCAGTTCTTC
j_call: TRBJ2-5; v_call: TRBV3-1/TRBV3-2; d_call: -; clone_size: -; cdr3_aa: CASSQDGSRQETQYF; cdr3_nt: TGTGCCAGCAGCCAAGATGGGAGTCGCCAAGAGACCCAGTACTTC
j_call: TRBJ1-5; v_call: TRBV30; d_call: TRBD1; clone_size: -; cdr3_aa: CAFGTGAAEQHF; cdr3_nt: TGTGCCTTCGGGACAGGGGCCGCCGAACAGCATTTT
j_call: TRBJ2-7; v_call: TRBV7-9; d_call: TRBD2; clone_size: few; cdr3_aa: CASSLTSGEQYF; cdr3_nt: TGTGCCAGCAGCTTGACTAGCGGAGAGCAGTACTTC
j_call: TRBJ2-3; v_call: TRBV5-1; d_call: TRBD1; clone_size: once; cdr3_aa: CASSRQGVTDTQYF; cdr3_nt: TGCGCCAGCAGCCGACAGGGGGTCACAGATACGCAGTATTTT
j_call: TRBJ1-1; v_call: TRBV6-1; d_call: TRBD1; clone_size: -; cdr3_aa: CATTGTAIIEAFF; cdr3_nt: TGTGCCACAACCGGGACAGCGATTATTGAAGCTTTCTTT
j_call: TRBJ1-1; v_call: TRBV9; d_call: TRBD1; clone_size: few; cdr3_aa: CASSVVPDRDTEAFF; cdr3_nt: TGTGCCAGCAGCGTAGTTCCGGACAGGGACACTGAAGCTTTCTTT
j_call: TRBJ2-2; v_call: TRBV4-2; d_call: -; clone_size: -; cdr3_aa: CASSQDTGSKAGELFF; cdr3_nt: TGTGCCAGCAGCCAAGACACAGGATCGAAGGCCGGGGAGCTGTTTTTT
j_call: TRBJ2-7; v_call: TRBV6-2/TRBV6-3; d_call: -; clone_size: -; cdr3_aa: CASSYSKYEQYF; cdr3_nt: TGTGCCAGCAGTTACTCTAAATACGAGCAGTACTTC
j_call: TRBJ2-5; v_call: TRBV5-6; d_call: TRBD2; clone_size: -; cdr3_aa: CASSWGGVRETQYF; cdr3_nt: TGTGCCAGCAGCTGGGGAGGGGTACGAGAGACCCAGTACTTC
j_call: TRBJ2-1; v_call: TRBV10-3; d_call: -; clone_size: -; cdr3_aa: CAISPHLGSSYNEQFF; cdr3_nt: TGTGCCATCTCCCCACATCTAGGGAGCTCCTACAATGAGCAGTTCTTC
j_call: TRBJ1-5; v_call: TRBV4-3; d_call: -; clone_size: -; cdr3_aa: CASSQGRVSNQPQHF; cdr3_nt: TGCGCCAGCAGCCAAGGCAGGGTTAGCAATCAGCCCCAGCATTTT
j_call: TRBJ1-1; v_call: TRBV27; d_call: -; clone_size: -; cdr3_aa: CASTPRSNTEAFF; cdr3_nt: TGTGCCAGCACCCCCCGTTCGAACACTGAAGCTTTCTTT
j_call: TRBJ1-5; v_call: TRBV6-2/TRBV6-3; d_call: TRBD1; clone_size: -; cdr3_aa: CASSSGGTGGHQPQHF; cdr3_nt: TGTGCCAGCAGTTCTGGGGGGACAGGGGGCCATCAGCCCCAGCATTTT
j_call: TRBJ2-5; v_call: TRBV5-4; d_call: TRBD2; clone_size: -; cdr3_aa: CASSPGTSGTEETQYF; cdr3_nt: TGTGCCAGCAGCCCCGGGACTAGCGGGACAGAAGAGACCCAGTACTTC
j_call: TRBJ2-7; v_call: TRBV2; d_call: TRBD2; clone_size: -; cdr3_aa: CASGKREGPSEQYF; cdr3_nt: TGTGCCAGCGGGAAGCGGGAGGGCCCCTCCGAGCAGTACTTC
j_call: TRBJ1-5; v_call: TRBV6-5; d_call: -; clone_size: -; cdr3_aa: CASRRDSYSNQPQHF; cdr3_nt: TGTGCCAGCAGAAGAGATTCCTATAGCAATCAGCCCCAGCATTTT
j_call: TRBJ2-2; v_call: TRBV19; d_call: -; clone_size: -; cdr3_aa: CASSTLGQPLIVGELFF; cdr3_nt: TGTGCCAGTAGTACCCTCGGACAGCCTTTAATTGTCGGGGAGCTGTTTTTT
j_call: TRBJ1-2; v_call: TRBV11-2; d_call: TRBD1; clone_size: -; cdr3_aa: CASSSLQGDSHYGYTF; cdr3_nt: TGTGCCAGCAGCTCACTACAGGGGGATTCGCACTATGGCTACACCTTC
j_call: TRBJ2-2; v_call: TRBV3-1/TRBV3-2; d_call: TRBD2; clone_size: -; cdr3_aa: CASSQEGSSGRIGTGELFF; cdr3_nt: TGTGCCAGCAGCCAAGAAGGGTCTAGCGGGAGAATCGGAACCGGGGAGCTGTTTTTT
j_call: TRBJ1-2; v_call: TRBV27; d_call: -; clone_size: -; cdr3_aa: CASSLSEGVGGYTF; cdr3_nt: TGTGCCAGCAGTTTAAGTGAAGGGGTTGGTGGCTACACCTTC
j_call: TRBJ1-4; v_call: TRBV28; d_call: TRBD1; clone_size: -; cdr3_aa: CASSGGSGQGNEKLFF; cdr3_nt: TGTGCCAGCAGTGGGGGCTCGGGACAGGGTAATGAAAAACTGTTTTTT
j_call: TRBJ1-5; v_call: TRBV7-6; d_call: -; clone_size: -; cdr3_aa: CASSLRAGDQPQHF; cdr3_nt: TGTGCCAGCAGCTTAAGGGCGGGGGATCAGCCCCAGCATTTT
j_call: TRBJ1-1; v_call: TRBV30; d_call: -; clone_size: -; cdr3_aa: CAWARSNTEAFF; cdr3_nt: TGTGCCTGGGCCCGGTCGAACACTGAAGCTTTCTTT
j_call: TRBJ2-7; v_call: TRBV3-1/TRBV3-2; d_call: TRBD1; clone_size: -; cdr3_aa: CASSRRQGADEQYF; cdr3_nt: TGTGCCAGCAGCCGAAGACAGGGCGCCGACGAGCAGTACTTC
j_call: TRBJ2-7; v_call: TRBV27; d_call: TRBD1; clone_size: -; cdr3_aa: CASSQDRGYYEQYF; cdr3_nt: TGTGCCAGCAGTCAGGACAGGGGCTACTACGAGCAGTACTTC
j_call: TRBJ1-4; v_call: TRBV7-9; d_call: TRBD1; clone_size: -; cdr3_aa: CASSLAPGTGGPGEKLFF; cdr3_nt: TGTGCCAGCAGCTTAGCCCCAGGGACAGGGGGGCCGGGAGAAAAACTGTTTTTT
j_call: TRBJ1-4; v_call: TRBV28; d_call: TRBD1; clone_size: -; cdr3_aa: CASSPPGQGNEKLFF; cdr3_nt: TGTGCCAGCAGCCCACCGGGACAGGGGAATGAAAAACTGTTTTTT
j_call: TRBJ2-1; v_call: TRBV29-1; d_call: TRBD2; clone_size: -; cdr3_aa: CSVGLADYNEQFF; cdr3_nt: TGCAGCGTTGGGCTAGCGGACTACAATGAGCAGTTCTTC
j_call: TRBJ2-1; v_call: TRBV7-3; d_call: TRBD1; clone_size: few; cdr3_aa: CASSSRTGSDEQFF; cdr3_nt: TGTGCCAGCAGCTCTCGGACAGGGTCCGATGAGCAGTTCTTC
j_call: TRBJ2-1; v_call: TRBV5-1; d_call: TRBD1; clone_size: -; cdr3_aa: CASRPGTETYNEQFF; cdr3_nt: TGCGCCAGCAGACCGGGGACAGAGACCTACAATGAGCAGTTCTTC
j_call: TRBJ1-3; v_call: TRBV6-2/TRBV6-3; d_call: -; clone_size: -; cdr3_aa: CASSYLWRISGNTIYF; cdr3_nt: TGTGCCAGCAGTTACTTGTGGCGGATCTCTGGAAACACCATATATTTT
j_call: TRBJ1-2; v_call: TRBV5-1; d_call: TRBD1; clone_size: -; cdr3_aa: CASSDTGENYGYTF; cdr3_nt: TGCGCCAGCAGCGATACAGGGGAAAACTATGGCTACACCTTC
j_call: TRBJ1-5; v_call: TRBV28; d_call: -; clone_size: once; cdr3_aa: CASSLDLGGESNQPQHF; cdr3_nt: TGTGCCAGCAGTTTGGACCTCGGAGGAGAGAGCAATCAGCCCCAGCATTTT
j_call: TRBJ2-7; v_call: TRBV6-2/TRBV6-3; d_call: -; clone_size: few; cdr3_aa: CASSSRRARNSYEQYF; cdr3_nt: TGTGCCAGCAGTTCCCGAAGAGCGAGGAACTCCTACGAGCAGTACTTC
j_call: TRBJ1-3; v_call: TRBV18; d_call: TRBD1; clone_size: -; cdr3_aa: CASSPGQSSGNTIYF; cdr3_nt: TGTGCCAGCTCACCGGGACAGTCCTCTGGAAACACCATATATTTT
j_call: TRBJ2-6; v_call: TRBV25-1; d_call: -; clone_size: -; cdr3_aa: CASSELGQGRSGANVLTF; cdr3_nt: TGTGCCAGCAGTGAGTTGGGTCAGGGGCGCTCTGGGGCCAACGTCCTGACTTTC
j_call: TRBJ1-2; v_call: TRBV6-5; d_call: TRBD1; clone_size: -; cdr3_aa: CASSLRGQVDYGYTF; cdr3_nt: TGTGCCAGCAGTCTACGAGGACAGGTTGACTATGGCTACACCTTC